This T cell receptor beta chain came from a study of early T cells in non-severe SARS-CoV-2 infection. Across the whole study: Bulk RNA isolated from unsorted whole blood underwent sequencing; chains were not paired.

The table lists this clonotype with many counts. Its antigen is undetermined. Attached unique molecular identifiers marked individual cDNA molecules. TCRdb re-called the 5' RACE reads with MiXCR, one entry per CDR3 protein. The data show about 59,000 distinct CDR3 sequences, over 10% seen once. The CDR3 is made up of 16 amino acids. Germline-derived CDR1 and CDR2 are SGHVS and FQNEAQ. V dropped 5 bases and J dropped 2; count of bases not matched to a gene: 6. Whole-study findings and limits: The study's VDJdb matching favored anti-spike CD8 responses and missed private and CD4 specificities.

The chain combines TRBV7-8 with TRBJ2-7; the match to TRBD2 covers 13 bases. The source is an adult who was a healthcare worker with PCR-confirmed SARS-CoV-2 infection or an uninfected control (not recorded which). The input for sequencing was whole blood, taken at baseline. This chain's CDR3 is CASSQGLAGVAYEQYF. The CDR3 coding sequence is TGTGCCAGCAGCCAAGGACTAGCGGGAGTAGCCTACGAGCAGTACTTC.